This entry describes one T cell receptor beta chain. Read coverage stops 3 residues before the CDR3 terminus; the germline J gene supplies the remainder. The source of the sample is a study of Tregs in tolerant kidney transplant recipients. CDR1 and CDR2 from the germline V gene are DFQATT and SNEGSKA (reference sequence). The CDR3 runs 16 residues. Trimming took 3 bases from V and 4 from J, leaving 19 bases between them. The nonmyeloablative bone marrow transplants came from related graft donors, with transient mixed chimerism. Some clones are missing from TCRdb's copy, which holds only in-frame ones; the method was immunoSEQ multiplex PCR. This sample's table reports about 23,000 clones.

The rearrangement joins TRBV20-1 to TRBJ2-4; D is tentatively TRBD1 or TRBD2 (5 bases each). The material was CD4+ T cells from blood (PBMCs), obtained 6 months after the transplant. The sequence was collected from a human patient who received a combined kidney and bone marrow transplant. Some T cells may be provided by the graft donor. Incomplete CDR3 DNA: TGCAGTGCTAGTTCGGGAAGGACAAAAAGAAAAAACATT. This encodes CSASSGRTKRKNI. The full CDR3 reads CSASSGRTKRKNIQYF.